What follows are 15 T cell receptor beta chains derived from one specimen sequenced in a study of vaccination and CD4 T cells after COVID-19. With the Oncomine TCR Beta short-read assay, DNA from cultured CD4+ T cells was sequenced. TCRdb redid the calling of the PCR reads with MiXCR, one entry per CDR3 protein. In the table there are about 20,000 distinct CDR3 sequences, 60% of which are singletons. Indicated treatment: roughly 10-day PBMC culture with coronavirus spike peptide pools or control peptides (ViraFEST assay). These TCRs are of unknown antigen specificity. Sequencing used CD4+ T cells from blood, cultured in vitro, obtained after SARS-CoV-2 vaccination. These receptors all come from a human donor who had recovered from COVID-19.

The chain couples TRBV28 to TRBJ2-2; TRBD2 aligns across 13 bases. The CDR3 loop spans 17 amino acids. V was pared by 0 bases and J by 6 bases, with 4 bases of the junction left unmatched. The V gene's germline CDR1 is MDHEN and CDR2 SYDVKM. CDR3 sequence reads: CASSLWVLAGGPGELFF. CDR3 in DNA: TGTGCCAGCAGTTTATGGGTACTAGCGGGAGGGCCCGGGGAGCTGTTTTTT.

This rearrangement joins TRBV20-1 to TRBJ1-1, with no clear D. Germline loops: CDR1 DFQATT, CDR2 SNEGSKA (reference sequence). The CDR3 sequence is 13 residues long. Between the trimmed V and J ends, which lost 6 bases and 4 bases, there was a span of 15 bases. The CDR3 is CSAPRQEGTEAFF. The CDR3, as DNA: TGCAGTGCCCCCCGGCAGGAGGGCACTGAAGCTTTCTTT.

This chain connects TRBV27 to TRBJ1-1; TRBD1 agrees at 8 bases. Germline V gives CDR1 MNHEY, CDR2 SMNVEV (reference sequence). The CDR3 contains 18 residues. With 5 bases clipped from V and 1 base from J, the junction kept 15 bases outside the gene matches. The CDR3 loop reads CASSPYLRDRLPNTEAFF. The CDR3 bases are TGTGCCAGCAGTCCCTACCTCCGGGACAGGCTCCCGAACACTGAAGCTTTCTTT.

This clonotype showed up just a few times. The rearrangement uses TRBV19 and TRBJ1-5; D is ambiguous. Trimming cost V 5 bases and J 0 bases, with 8 bases left between them. CDR1 is LNHDA, CDR2 SQIVND, per germline (reference sequence). The CDR3 is 14 amino acids. CDR3 coding DNA: TGTGCCAGTAGTTCGCAGAATAGCAATCAGCCCCAGCATTTT. Translating gives CASSSQNSNQPQHF.

The CDR3 is CSAFGQGDTEAFF. In nucleotides, the CDR3 is TGCAGTGCCTTTGGACAGGGGGACACTGAAGCTTTCTTT. The chain recombines TRBV20-1 with TRBJ1-1; 10 nucleotides agree with TRBD1. The CDR3 loop spans 13 amino acids. V lost 6 bases and J lost 3; bases outside the gene matches: 4. In germline, CDR1 is DFQATT, CDR2 SNEGSKA (reference sequence).

The chain couples TRBV29-1 to TRBJ1-1; D not certain. The CDR3 is 10 amino acids. CDR1 and CDR2 from the germline V gene are SQVTM and ANQGSEA. V was shortened by 5 bases and J by 11 bases, with 12 bases between the two germline ends. For the CDR3, the DNA is TGCAGCGTTCTGGGGAACGAGGCTTTCTTT. Translating gives CSVLGNEAFF.

V and J are TRBV19 and TRBJ2-7; D gene uncertain. V lost 4 bases to trimming and J lost 0 bases, with 10 bases between them. Germline V lookup: CDR1 LNHDA, CDR2 SQIVND (reference sequence). The CDR3 is 14 amino acids. For the CDR3, the DNA is TGTGCCAGTAGTACCGATGTGAGCTCCTACGAGCAGTACTTC. The encoded protein is CASSTDVSSYEQYF.

The chain employs TRBV23-1 and TRBJ1-1, with D possibly being TRBD1 (5 bases). TRBV23-1 is filed as an ORF, its function uncertain. The CDR3 has 14 amino acids. Trimming removed 4 bases from V and 1 base from J, with 10 bases in between. CDR3 amino acids: CASSPRERNTEAFF. The CDR3 DNA reads TGCGCCAGCAGTCCCAGGGAGCGGAACACTGAAGCTTTCTTT.

The V and J genes are TRBV7-2 and TRBJ1-2, with D unclear. CDR3 length: 13 residues. CDR1 SGHTA and CDR2 FQGNSA come from the germline V gene. V was shortened by 3 bases and J by 10 bases, with 15 bases between the two germline ends. The CDR3 reads CASSFHGSSFYTF. The CDR3 DNA is TGTGCCAGCAGCTTCCACGGCAGCTCTTTCTACACCTTC.

CDR3 amino acids: CASRPGNTGELFF. DNA for the CDR3: TGTGCCAGCCGGCCCGGGAACACCGGGGAGCTGTTTTTT. This rearrangement joins TRBV25-1 to TRBJ2-2, with unresolved D. Trimming shortened V by 8 bases and J by 1 base, and 8 bases separated the two germline ends. The CDR3 has 13 residues. Looked up from germline, CDR1 is MGHDK and CDR2 is SYGVNS.

The chain carries TRBV5-4 and TRBJ2-1; TRBD2 matches 13 bases. This CDR3 has 15 amino acids. V was pared by 7 bases and J by 10 bases, with 11 bases of the junction left unmatched. Germline V gene lookup returns CDR1 SGHNT and CDR2 YYREEE (reference sequence). Written as DNA, the CDR3 is TGTGCCAGCGGAACTAGCGGGAGGGGAGTACCCGAGCAGTTCTTC. It specifies CASGTSGRGVPEQFF.

The chain combines TRBV7-2 with TRBJ2-5; TRBD2 matches at 13 bases. V dropped 3 bases and J dropped 5; count of bases not matched to a gene: 12. Germline V gene lookup returns CDR1 SGHTA and CDR2 FQGNSA. CDR3 size: 18 residues. The CDR3 coding sequence is TGTGCCAGCAGCTTGGTCCTACTAGCGGGAGGGCTAGGGGAGACCCAGTACTTC. Encoded protein: CASSLVLLAGGLGETQYF.

In this sample, this clonotype turned up a few times. The CDR3 region has the DNA TGTGCCAGCAGCCGGACAGGGGGCAAGGGTGACACTGAAGCTTTCTTT. It specifies CASSRTGGKGDTEAFF. The rearrangement joins TRBV7-9 to TRBJ1-1, with 11 bases that match TRBD1. Per the germline V gene, CDR1 is SEHNR and CDR2 is FQNEAQ (reference sequence). The CDR3 is 16 amino acids. V lost 5 bases to trimming and J lost 3 bases; unmatched junction nucleotides: 8.

In its sample, this clonotype was seen a few times. The rearrangement uses TRBV5-1 and TRBJ2-5; a possible D gene is TRBD2 (5 bases). CDR1 and CDR2 from the germline V gene are SGHRS and YFSETQ. The CDR3 spans 13 residues. V dropped 1 base and J dropped 2 bases, with 6 bases sitting between them. CDR3 coding DNA: TGCGCCAGCAGCTTGAGCGGTCAAGAGACCCAGTACTTC. Translating gives CASSLSGQETQYF.

V gene TRBV24-1 combines with J gene TRBJ1-6; D gene unclear. The CDR3 is made up of 12 amino acids. CDR1 and CDR2 (germline): KGHDR, SFDVKD. V was shortened by 7 bases and J by 8 bases, with 8 bases between the two germline ends. Here the CDR3 DNA reads TGTGCCACCAGGGTTCCTCATTCACCCCTCCACTTT. Translating gives CATRVPHSPLHF.